The source of this T cell receptor beta chain is a study of tumor and adjacent non-tumor tissue in lung cancer. A modified ARM-PCR protocol with three rounds of nested PCR amplified TCRbeta. TCRdb itself ran the multiplex PCR reads through MiXCR, one entry per CDR3 protein. The repertoire consists of about 75,000 distinct CDR3 sequences, with over 75% occurring once and the leading ten covering about 12%. This clonotype was seen repeatedly, ten times or more. Antigen unknown. This sample's RNA came from whole unsorted tissue. The CDR3 totals 16 residues. From germline, CDR1 is MGHRA and CDR2 YSYEKL. J lost 7 bases, V lost 0 bases, and 7 bases had no gene match. Study-level findings and limits: Top 100 clones took a larger repertoire share in normal lung.

Sequencing was carried out using lung tumor tissue. V and J are TRBV4-1 and TRBJ1-3, with 9 bases identical to TRBD1. The TCR was taken from a woman in her fifties or sixties with non-small cell lung cancer. Written as DNA, the CDR3 is TGCGCCAGCAGCCAAGAATGGACAGGGGTTCGCAACACCATATATTTT. Its translation: CASSQEWTGVRNTIYF.